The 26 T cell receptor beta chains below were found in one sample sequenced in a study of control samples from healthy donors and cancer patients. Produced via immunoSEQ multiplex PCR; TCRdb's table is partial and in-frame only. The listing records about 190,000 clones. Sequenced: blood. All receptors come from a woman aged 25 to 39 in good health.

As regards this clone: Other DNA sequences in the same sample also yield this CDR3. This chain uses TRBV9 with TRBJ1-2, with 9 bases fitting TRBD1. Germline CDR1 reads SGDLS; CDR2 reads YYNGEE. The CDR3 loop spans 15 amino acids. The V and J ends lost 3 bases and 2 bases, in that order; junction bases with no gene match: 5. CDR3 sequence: CASSARDRANYGYTF. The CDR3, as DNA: TGTGCCAGCAGCGCCCGGGACAGGGCCAACTATGGCTACACCTTC.

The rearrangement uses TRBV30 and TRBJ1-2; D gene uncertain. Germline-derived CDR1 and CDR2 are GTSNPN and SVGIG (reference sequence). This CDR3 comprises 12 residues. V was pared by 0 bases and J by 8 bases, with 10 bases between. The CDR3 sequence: CAWSVRGNGYTF. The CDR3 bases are TGTGCCTGGAGTGTACGAGGGAACGGCTACACCTTC.

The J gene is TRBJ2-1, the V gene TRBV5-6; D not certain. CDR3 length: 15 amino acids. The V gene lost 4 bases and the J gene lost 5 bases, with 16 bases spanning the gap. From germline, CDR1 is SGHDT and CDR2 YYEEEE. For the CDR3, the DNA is TGTGCCAGCAGCCGCATGTTAAGCGTTCACAATGAGCAGTTCTTC. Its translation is CASSRMLSVHNEQFF. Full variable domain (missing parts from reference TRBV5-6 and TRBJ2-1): DAGVTQSPTHLIKTRGQQVTLRCSPKSGHDTVSWYQQALGQGPQFIFQYYEEEERQRGNFPDRFSGHQFPNYSSELNVNALLLGDSALYLCASSRMLSVHNEQFFGPGTRLTVL.

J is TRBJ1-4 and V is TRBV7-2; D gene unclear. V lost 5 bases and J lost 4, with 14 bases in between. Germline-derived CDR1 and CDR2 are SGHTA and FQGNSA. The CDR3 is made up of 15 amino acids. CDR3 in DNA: TGTGCCAGCAGCCTCCAGTCTTCCCATAATGAAAAACTGTTTTTT. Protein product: CASSLQSSHNEKLFF.

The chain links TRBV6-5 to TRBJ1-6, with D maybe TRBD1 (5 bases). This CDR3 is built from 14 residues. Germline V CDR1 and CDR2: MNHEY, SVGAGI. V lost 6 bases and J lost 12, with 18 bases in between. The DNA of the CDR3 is TGTGCCAGCAGCCCGGGGCAGGTCTTGTTACCCCTCCACTTT. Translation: CASSPGQVLLPLHF.

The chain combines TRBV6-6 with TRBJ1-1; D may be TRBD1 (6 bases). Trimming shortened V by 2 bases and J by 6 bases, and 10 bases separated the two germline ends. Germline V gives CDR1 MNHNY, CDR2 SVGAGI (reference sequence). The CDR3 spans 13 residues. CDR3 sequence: CASSYRGGSEAFF. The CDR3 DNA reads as TGTGCCAGCAGTTACAGGGGGGGCTCTGAAGCTTTCTTT.

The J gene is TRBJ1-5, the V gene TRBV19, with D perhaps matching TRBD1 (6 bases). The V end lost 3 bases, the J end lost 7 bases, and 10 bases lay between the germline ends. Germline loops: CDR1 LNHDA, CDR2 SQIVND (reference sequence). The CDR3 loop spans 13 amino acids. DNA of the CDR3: TGTGCCAGTAGTATCGCAGGGGTCCAGCCCCAGCATTTT. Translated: CASSIAGVQPQHF.

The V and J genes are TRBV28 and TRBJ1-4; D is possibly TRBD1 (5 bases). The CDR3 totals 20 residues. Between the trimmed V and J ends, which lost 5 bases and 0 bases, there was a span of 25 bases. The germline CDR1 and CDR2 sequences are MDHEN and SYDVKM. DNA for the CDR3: TGTGCCAGCAGTCCACACAAGGGGATCAAACGACTTGCAACTAATGAAAAACTGTTTTTT. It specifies CASSPHKGIKRLATNEKLFF.

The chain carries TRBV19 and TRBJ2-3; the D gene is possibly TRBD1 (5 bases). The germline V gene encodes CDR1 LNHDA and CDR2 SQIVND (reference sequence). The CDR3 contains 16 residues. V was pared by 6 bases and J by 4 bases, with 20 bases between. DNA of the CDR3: TGTGCCAGTAGCTCATCTGGGCAGGGTAACGCAGATACGCAGTATTTT. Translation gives CASSSSGQGNADTQYF.

The CDR3 DNA is TGTGCCAGCTCACCACGTTCCGACGCGGTCTATGGCTACACCTTC. It yields the protein CASSPRSDAVYGYTF. The J gene is TRBJ1-2, the V gene TRBV18, with D uncertain. V lost 1 base, J lost 4 bases, and 13 bases lay in between. Per germline, CDR1 KGHSH and CDR2 LQKENI. The CDR3 covers 15 residues.

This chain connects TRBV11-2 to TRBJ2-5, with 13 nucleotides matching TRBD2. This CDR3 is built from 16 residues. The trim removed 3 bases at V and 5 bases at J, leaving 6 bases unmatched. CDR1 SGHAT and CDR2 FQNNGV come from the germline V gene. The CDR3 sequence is CASSFRLAGGGETQYF. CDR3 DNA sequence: TGTGCCAGCAGCTTCCGACTAGCGGGGGGTGGGGAGACCCAGTACTTC.

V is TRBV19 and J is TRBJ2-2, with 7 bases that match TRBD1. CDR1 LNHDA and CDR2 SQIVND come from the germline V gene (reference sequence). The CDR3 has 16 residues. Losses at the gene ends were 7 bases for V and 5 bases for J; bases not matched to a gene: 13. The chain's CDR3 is CASKSGRGQTTGELFF. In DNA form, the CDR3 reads TGTGCCAGTAAATCCGGCCGGGGACAGACGACCGGGGAGCTGTTTTTT.

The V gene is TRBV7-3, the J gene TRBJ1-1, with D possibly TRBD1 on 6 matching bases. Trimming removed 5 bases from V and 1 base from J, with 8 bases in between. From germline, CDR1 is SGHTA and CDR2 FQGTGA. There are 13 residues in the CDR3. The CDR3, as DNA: TGTGCCAGCAGCAAACAGGGGAACACTGAAGCTTTCTTT. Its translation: CASSKQGNTEAFF.

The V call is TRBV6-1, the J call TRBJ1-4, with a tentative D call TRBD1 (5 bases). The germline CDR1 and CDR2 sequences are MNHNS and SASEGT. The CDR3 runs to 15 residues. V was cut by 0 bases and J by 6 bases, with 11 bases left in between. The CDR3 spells CASSEARGSDEKLFF. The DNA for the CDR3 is TGTGCCAGCAGTGAAGCGAGGGGCTCTGATGAAAAACTGTTTTTT.

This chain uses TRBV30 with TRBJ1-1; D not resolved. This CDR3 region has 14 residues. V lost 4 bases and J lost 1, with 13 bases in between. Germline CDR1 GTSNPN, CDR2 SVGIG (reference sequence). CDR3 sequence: CAWTKPGPNTEAFF. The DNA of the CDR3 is TGTGCCTGGACCAAGCCGGGCCCGAACACTGAAGCTTTCTTT.

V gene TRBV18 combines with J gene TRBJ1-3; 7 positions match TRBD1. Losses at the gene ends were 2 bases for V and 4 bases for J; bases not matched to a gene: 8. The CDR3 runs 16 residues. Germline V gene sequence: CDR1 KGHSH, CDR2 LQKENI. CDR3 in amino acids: CASSPTRQGAGNTIYF. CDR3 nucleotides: TGTGCCAGCTCACCAACCCGACAGGGCGCAGGAAACACCATATATTTT. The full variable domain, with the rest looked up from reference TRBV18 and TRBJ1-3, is NAGVMQNPRHLVRRRGQEARLRCSPMKGHSHVYWYRQLPEEGLKFMVYLQKENIIDESGMPKERFSAEFPKEGPSILRIQQVVRGDSAAYFCASSPTRQGAGNTIYFGEGSWLTVV.

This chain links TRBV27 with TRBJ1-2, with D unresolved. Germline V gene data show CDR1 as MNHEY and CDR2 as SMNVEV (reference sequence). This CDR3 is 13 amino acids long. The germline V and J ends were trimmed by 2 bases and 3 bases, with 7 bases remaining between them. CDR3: CASSLGVYYGYTF. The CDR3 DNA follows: TGTGCCAGCAGTTTAGGGGTATACTATGGCTACACCTTC.

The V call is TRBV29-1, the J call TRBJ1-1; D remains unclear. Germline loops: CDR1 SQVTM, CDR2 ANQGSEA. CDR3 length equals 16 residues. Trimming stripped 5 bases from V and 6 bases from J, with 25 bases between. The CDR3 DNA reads TGCAGCGTTCGCGAGGTCTTGGCATTTGTGGGTGCTGAAGCTTTCTTT. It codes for CSVREVLAFVGAEAFF.

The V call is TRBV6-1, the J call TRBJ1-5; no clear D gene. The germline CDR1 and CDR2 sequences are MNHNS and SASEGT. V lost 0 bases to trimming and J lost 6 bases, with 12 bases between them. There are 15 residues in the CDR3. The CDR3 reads CASSEARQSGQPQHF. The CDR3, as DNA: TGTGCCAGCAGTGAAGCGAGGCAATCGGGTCAGCCCCAGCATTTT.

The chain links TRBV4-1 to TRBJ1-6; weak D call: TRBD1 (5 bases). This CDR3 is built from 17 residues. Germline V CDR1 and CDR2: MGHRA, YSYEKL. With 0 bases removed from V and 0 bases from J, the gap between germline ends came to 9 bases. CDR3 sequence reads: CASSQEEGSSYNSPLHF. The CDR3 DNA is TGCGCCAGCAGCCAAGAGGAGGGGAGCTCCTATAATTCACCCCTCCACTTT.

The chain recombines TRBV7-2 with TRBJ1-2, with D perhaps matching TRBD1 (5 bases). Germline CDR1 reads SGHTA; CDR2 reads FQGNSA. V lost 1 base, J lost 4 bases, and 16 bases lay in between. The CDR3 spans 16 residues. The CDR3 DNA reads TGTGCCAGCAGCTTAGGGGACGTGACCTCTCTCTATGGCTACACCTTC. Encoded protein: CASSLGDVTSLYGYTF.

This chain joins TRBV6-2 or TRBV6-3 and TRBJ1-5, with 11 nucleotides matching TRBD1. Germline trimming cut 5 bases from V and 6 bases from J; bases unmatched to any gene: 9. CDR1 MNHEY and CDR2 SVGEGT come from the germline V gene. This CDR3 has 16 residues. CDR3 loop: CASSPSRDRGAQPQHF. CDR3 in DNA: TGTGCCAGCAGTCCAAGCCGGGACAGGGGGGCTCAGCCCCAGCATTTT.

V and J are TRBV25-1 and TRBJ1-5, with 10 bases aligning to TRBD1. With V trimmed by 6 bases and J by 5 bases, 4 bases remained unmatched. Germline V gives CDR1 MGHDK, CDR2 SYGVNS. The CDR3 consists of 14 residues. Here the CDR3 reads CASSAGTGDQPQHF. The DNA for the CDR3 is TGTGCCAGCAGCGCCGGGACAGGGGATCAGCCCCAGCATTTT. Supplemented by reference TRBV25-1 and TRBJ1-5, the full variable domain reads EADIYQTPRYLVIGTGKKITLECSQTMGHDKMYWYQQDPGMELHLIHYSYGVNSTEKGDLSSESTVSRIRTEHFPLTLESARPSHTSQYLCASSAGTGDQPQHFGDGTRLSIL.

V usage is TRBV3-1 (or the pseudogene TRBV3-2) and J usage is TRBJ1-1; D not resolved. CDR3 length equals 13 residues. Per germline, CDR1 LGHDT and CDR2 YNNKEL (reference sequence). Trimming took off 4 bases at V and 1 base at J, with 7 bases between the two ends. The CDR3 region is CASSLTENTEAFF. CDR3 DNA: TGTGCCAGCAGCCTAACAGAGAACACTGAAGCTTTCTTT.

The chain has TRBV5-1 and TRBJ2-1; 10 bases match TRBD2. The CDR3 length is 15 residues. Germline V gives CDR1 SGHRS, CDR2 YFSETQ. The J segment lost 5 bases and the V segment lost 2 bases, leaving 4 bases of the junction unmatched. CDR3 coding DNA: TGCGCCAGCAGCTTTAGCGGGGGGCTCCACAATGAGCAGTTCTTC. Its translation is CASSFSGGLHNEQFF.

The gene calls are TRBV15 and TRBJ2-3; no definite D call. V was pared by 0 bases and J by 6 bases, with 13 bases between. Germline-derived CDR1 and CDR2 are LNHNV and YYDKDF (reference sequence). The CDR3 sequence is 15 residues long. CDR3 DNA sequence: TGTGCCACCAGCAGAGACGGGCTTGCAGAGGATACGCAGTATTTT. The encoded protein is CATSRDGLAEDTQYF.